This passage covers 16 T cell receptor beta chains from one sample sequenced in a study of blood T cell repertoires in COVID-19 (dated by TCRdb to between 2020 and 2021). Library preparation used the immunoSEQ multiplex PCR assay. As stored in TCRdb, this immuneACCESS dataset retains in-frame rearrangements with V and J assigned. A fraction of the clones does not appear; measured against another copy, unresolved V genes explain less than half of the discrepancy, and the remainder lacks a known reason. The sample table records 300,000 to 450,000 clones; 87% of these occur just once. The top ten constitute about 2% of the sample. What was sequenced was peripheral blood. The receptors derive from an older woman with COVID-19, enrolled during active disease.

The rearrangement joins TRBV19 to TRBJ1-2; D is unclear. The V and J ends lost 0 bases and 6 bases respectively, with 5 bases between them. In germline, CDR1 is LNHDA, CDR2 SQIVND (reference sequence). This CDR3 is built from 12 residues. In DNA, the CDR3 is TGTGCCAGTAGTATAGATTTCAATGGCTACACCTTC. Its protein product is CASSIDFNGYTF.

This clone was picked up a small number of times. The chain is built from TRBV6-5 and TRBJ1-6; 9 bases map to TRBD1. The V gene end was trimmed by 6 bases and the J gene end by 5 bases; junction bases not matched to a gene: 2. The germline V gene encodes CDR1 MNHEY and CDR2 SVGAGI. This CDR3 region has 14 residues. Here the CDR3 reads CASRRTGDNSPLHF. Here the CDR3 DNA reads TGTGCCAGCAGACGGACAGGGGATAATTCACCCCTCCACTTT.

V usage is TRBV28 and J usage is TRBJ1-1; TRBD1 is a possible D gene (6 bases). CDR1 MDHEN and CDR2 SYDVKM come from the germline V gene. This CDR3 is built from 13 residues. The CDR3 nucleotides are TGTGTCACCGTGGGGGCTGCGAACACTGAAGCTTTCTTT. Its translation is CVTVGAANTEAFF.

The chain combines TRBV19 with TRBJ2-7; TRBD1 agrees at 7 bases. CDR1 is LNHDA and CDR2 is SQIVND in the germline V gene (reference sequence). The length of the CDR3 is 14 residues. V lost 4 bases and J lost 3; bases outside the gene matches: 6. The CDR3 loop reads CASSTPGQHYEQYF. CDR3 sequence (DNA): TGTGCCAGTAGTACGCCGGGACAGCACTACGAGCAGTACTTC. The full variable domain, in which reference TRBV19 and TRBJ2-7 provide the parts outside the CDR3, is DGGITQSPKYLFRKEGQNVTLSCEQNLNHDAMYWYRQDPGQGLRLIYYSQIVNDFQKGDIAEGYSVSREKKESFPLTVTSAQKNPTAFYLCASSTPGQHYEQYFGPGTRLTVT.

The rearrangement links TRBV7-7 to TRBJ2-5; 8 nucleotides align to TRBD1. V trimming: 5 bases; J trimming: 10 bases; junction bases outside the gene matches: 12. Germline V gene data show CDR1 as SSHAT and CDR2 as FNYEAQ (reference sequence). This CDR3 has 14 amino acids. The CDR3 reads CASSQGQGLRIQYF. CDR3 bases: TGTGCCAGCAGCCAAGGACAGGGATTGAGGATCCAGTACTTC.

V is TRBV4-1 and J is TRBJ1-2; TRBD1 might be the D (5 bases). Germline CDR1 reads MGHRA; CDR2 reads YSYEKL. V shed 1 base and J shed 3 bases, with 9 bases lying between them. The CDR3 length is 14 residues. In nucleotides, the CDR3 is TGCGCCAGCAGCCAAGTAGGGGATGACTATGGCTACACCTTC. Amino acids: CASSQVGDDYGYTF.

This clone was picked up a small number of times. CDR3 region: CAISEGDRIYNEQFF. In DNA, the CDR3 is TGTGCCATCAGTGAAGGGGACAGAATTTACAATGAGCAGTTCTTC. The chain couples TRBV10-3 to TRBJ2-1; TRBD1 agrees at 7 bases. Trimming at V came to 3 bases and at J to 4 bases, leaving 6 bases not matched to a gene. CDR3 length equals 15 residues. Germline CDR1 ENHRY, CDR2 SYGVKD.

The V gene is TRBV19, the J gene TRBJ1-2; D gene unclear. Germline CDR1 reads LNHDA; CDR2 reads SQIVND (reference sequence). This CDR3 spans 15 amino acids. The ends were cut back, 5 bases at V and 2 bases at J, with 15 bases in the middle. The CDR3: CASSAAPGFNYGYTF. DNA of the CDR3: TGTGCCAGTAGTGCCGCCCCGGGATTCAACTATGGCTACACCTTC.

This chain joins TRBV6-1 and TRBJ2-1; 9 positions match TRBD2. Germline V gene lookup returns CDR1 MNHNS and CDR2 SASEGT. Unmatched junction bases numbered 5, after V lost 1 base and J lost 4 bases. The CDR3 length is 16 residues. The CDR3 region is CASSEEIAGEYNEQFF. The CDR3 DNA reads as TGTGCCAGCAGTGAAGAAATAGCGGGGGAGTACAATGAGCAGTTCTTC.

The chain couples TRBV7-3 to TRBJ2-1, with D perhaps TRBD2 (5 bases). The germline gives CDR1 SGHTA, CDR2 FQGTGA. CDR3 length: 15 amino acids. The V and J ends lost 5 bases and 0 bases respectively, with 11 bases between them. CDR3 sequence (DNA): TGTGCCAGCAGCGGTACTAGGAGCTCCTACAATGAGCAGTTCTTC. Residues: CASSGTRSSYNEQFF.

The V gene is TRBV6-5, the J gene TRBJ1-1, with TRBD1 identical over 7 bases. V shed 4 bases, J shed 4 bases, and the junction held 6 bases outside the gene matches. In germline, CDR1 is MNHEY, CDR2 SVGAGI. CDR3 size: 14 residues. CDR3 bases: TGTGCCAGCAGTTTACAGGGGTTGGGCACTGAAGCTTTCTTT. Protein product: CASSLQGLGTEAFF.

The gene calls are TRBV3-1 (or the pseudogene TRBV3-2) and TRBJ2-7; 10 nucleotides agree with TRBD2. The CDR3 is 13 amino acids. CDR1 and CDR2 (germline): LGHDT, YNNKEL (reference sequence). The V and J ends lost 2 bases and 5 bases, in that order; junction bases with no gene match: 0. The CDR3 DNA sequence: TGTGCCAGCAGCCAACTAGCGGGGGACGAGCAGTACTTC. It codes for CASSQLAGDEQYF.

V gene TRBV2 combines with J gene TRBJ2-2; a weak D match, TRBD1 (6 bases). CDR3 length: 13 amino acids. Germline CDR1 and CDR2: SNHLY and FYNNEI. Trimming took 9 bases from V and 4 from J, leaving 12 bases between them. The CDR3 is CARQGIITGELFF. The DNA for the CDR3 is TGTGCCAGGCAGGGGATTATCACCGGGGAGCTGTTTTTT.

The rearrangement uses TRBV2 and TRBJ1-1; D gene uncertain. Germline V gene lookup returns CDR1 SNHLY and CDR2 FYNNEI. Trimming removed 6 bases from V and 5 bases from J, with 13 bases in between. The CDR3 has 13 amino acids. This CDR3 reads CASRARWETEAFF. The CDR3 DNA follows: TGTGCCAGCAGGGCACGGTGGGAGACTGAAGCTTTCTTT.

CDR3 loop: CASSEDHRAWGTEAFF. In nucleotides, the CDR3 is TGTGCCAGCAGTGAAGACCACAGGGCGTGGGGCACTGAAGCTTTCTTT. The chain carries TRBV6-1 and TRBJ1-1; maybe TRBD1 (6 bases). The V end lost 1 base, the J end lost 4 bases, and 16 bases lay between the germline ends. Germline V gives CDR1 MNHNS, CDR2 SASEGT. The CDR3 covers 16 residues.

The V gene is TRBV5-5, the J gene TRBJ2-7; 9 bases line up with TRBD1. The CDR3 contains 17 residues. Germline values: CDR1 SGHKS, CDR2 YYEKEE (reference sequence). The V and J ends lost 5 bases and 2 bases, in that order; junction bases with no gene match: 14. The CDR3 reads CASSHFSGTGRPYEQYF. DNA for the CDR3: TGTGCCAGCAGTCATTTTTCCGGGACAGGGAGACCCTACGAGCAGTACTTC.